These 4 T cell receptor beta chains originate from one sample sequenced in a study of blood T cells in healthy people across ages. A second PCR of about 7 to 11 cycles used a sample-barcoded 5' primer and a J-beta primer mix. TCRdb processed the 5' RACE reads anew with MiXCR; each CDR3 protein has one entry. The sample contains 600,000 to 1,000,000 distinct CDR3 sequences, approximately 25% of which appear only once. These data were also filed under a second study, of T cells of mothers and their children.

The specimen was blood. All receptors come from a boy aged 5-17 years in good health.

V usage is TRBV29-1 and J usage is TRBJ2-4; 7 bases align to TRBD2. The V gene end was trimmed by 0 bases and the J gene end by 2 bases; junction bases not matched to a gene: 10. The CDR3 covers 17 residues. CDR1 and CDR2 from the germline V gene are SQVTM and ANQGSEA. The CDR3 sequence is CSVEDHLGGGTKNIQYF. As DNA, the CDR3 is TGCAGCGTTGAAGATCATCTCGGCGGGGGAACCAAAAACATTCAGTACTTC.

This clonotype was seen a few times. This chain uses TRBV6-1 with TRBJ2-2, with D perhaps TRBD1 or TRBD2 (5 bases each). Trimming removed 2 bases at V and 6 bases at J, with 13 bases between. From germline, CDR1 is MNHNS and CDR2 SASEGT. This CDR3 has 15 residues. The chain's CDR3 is CASSEFTLGAGELFF. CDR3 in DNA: TGTGCCAGCAGTGAATTTACTCTGGGGGCCGGGGAGCTGTTTTTT.

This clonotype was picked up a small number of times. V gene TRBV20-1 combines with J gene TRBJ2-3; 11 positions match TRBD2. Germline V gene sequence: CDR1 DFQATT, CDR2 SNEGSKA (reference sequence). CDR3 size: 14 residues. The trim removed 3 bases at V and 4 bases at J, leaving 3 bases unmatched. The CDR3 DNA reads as TGCAGTGCTAGGACTAGCGGGGAGCCAGATACGCAGTATTTT. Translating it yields CSARTSGEPDTQYF.

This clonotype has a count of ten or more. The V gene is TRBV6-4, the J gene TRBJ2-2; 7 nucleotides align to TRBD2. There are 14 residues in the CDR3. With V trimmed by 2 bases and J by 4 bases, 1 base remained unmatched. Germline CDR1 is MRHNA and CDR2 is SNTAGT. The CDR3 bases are TGTGCCAGCAGTGACGGGAGGGCCACCGGGGAGCTGTTTTTT. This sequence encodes CASSDGRATGELFF.